The source of this TCR beta chain is a study of blood T cell repertoires in COVID-19. The CDR3 runs 16 residues. Per the germline V gene, CDR1 is LGHNA and CDR2 is YSLEER. Trimming removed 4 bases from V and 0 bases from J, with 10 bases in between. Per the study methods: Amplification of reference gene primers was used by the study to estimate nucleated cell counts. Produced via immunoSEQ multiplex PCR; TCRdb's table is partial and in-frame only. V and J calls plus clone size are reproduced from that table; the DNA served to infer D and trimming. Altogether 240,000 or so clones are present, 75% to 85% being singletons, with the ten largest covering around 12%.

This receptor was obtained from a woman aged 55-69 years with active or convalescent COVID-19. This sequence joins TRBV4-3 and TRBJ2-6, with TRBD1 as a possible D gene (5 bases). Sequencing was done on a sample of peripheral blood. The CDR3 DNA sequence: TGCGCCAGCAGCCCCAATCAGGGCTCTGGGGCCAACGTCCTGACTTTC. This codes for CASSPNQGSGANVLTF.